Shown below are 32 T cell receptor beta chains from a single sample sequenced in a study of blood T cell repertoires in COVID-19. Sequencing was performed with immunoSEQ multiplex PCR; in TCRdb, only in-frame clones are kept and a portion is missing. Of about 42,000 clones listed, about 85% are singletons. Input material: peripheral blood. The receptors originated from a man aged 50-59 years with active COVID-19.

The chain employs TRBV2 and TRBJ2-1; 13 nucleotides align to TRBD2. J gave up 8 bases and V 6 bases, and 7 bases lay outside the gene matches. Per germline, CDR1 SNHLY and CDR2 FYNNEI. The CDR3 length is 15 residues. CDR3 nucleotides: TGTGCCAGCAGCGAACTAGCGGGGGGGATGGATGAGCAGTTCTTC. Its protein product is CASSELAGGMDEQFF. Drawing the rest from reference TRBV2 and TRBJ2-1, the complete variable domain is EPEVTQTPSHQVTQMGQEVILRCVPISNHLYFYWYRQILGQKVEFLVSFYNNEISEKSEIFDDQFSVERPDGSNFTLKIRSTKLEDSAMYFCASSELAGGMDEQFFGPGTRLTVL.

The chain carries TRBV7-9 and TRBJ1-4; the D is unclear. Germline CDR1 SEHNR, CDR2 FQNEAQ (reference sequence). Trimming cost V 5 bases and J 7 bases, with 17 bases left between them. This CDR3 spans 15 amino acids. CDR3 protein: CASSPRRGEGEKLFF. The CDR3, as DNA: TGTGCCAGCAGCCCACGTCGGGGAGAAGGTGAAAAACTGTTTTTT.

A remark on this clone: Germline is not matched at one junction end, which may reflect a read error. This sequence joins TRBV7-6 and TRBJ2-3, with 8 bases aligning to TRBD2. The CDR3 loop spans 11 amino acids. Looked up from germline, CDR1 is SGHVS and CDR2 is FNYEAQ. This chain's CDR3 is CANSPGGTQYF. DNA for the CDR3: TGTGCCAACAGCCCGGGGGGGACGCAGTATTTT. Supplemented by reference TRBV7-6 and TRBJ2-3, the full variable domain reads GAGVSQSPRYKVTKRGQDVALRCDPISGHVSLYWYRQALGQGPEFLTYFNYEAQQDKSGLPNDRFSAERPEGSISTLTIQRTEQRDSAMYRCANSPGGTQYFGPGTRLTVL.

The genes are TRBV30 and TRBJ1-2, with D unclear. The CDR3 totals 11 residues. The germline V and J ends were trimmed by 3 bases and 10 bases, with 12 bases remaining between them. Germline CDR1 and CDR2: GTSNPN and SVGIG (reference sequence). The CDR3 region has the DNA TGTGCCTGGAGAGAAACCCTAGTCTACACCTTC. Translation gives CAWRETLVYTF.

The chain uses TRBV5-4 and TRBJ2-2, with a tentative D call TRBD1 (6 bases). V dropped 4 bases and J dropped 3 bases, with 7 bases sitting between them. Germline CDR1 is SGHNT and CDR2 is YYREEE (reference sequence). The CDR3 contains 13 residues. CDR3 sequence: CASSEGDTGELFF. The CDR3 DNA is TGTGCCAGCAGCGAGGGGGACACCGGGGAGCTGTTTTTT.

The chain couples TRBV19 to TRBJ2-7; 8 bases line up with TRBD2. This CDR3 comprises 14 residues. From germline, CDR1 is LNHDA and CDR2 SQIVND (reference sequence). The junction had 9 bases not matched to a gene; V was cut back by 5 bases and J by 6 bases. The CDR3 here is CASSLDSGKGEQYF. For the CDR3, the DNA is TGTGCCAGTAGTCTCGATAGCGGGAAGGGCGAGCAGTACTTC. Based on the CDR3 plus reference TRBV19 and TRBJ2-7, the full variable domain is DGGITQSPKYLFRKEGQNVTLSCEQNLNHDAMYWYRQDPGQGLRLIYYSQIVNDFQKGDIAEGYSVSREKKESFPLTVTSAQKNPTAFYLCASSLDSGKGEQYFGPGTRLTVT.

The gene calls are TRBV3-1 (or the pseudogene TRBV3-2) and TRBJ1-2; D not resolved. Germline V gene sequence: CDR1 LGHDT, CDR2 YNNKEL (reference sequence). CDR3 length: 15 amino acids. The V gene lost 0 bases and the J gene lost 8 bases, with 16 bases spanning the gap. The CDR3 here is CASSQEIWQEEGYTF. Here the CDR3 DNA reads TGTGCCAGCAGCCAAGAGATCTGGCAGGAAGAGGGCTACACCTTC.

Only a few counts were recorded for this clone. The chain joins TRBV28 to TRBJ2-7; possibly TRBD1 for D (5 bases). The CDR3 runs to 15 residues. The V and J ends lost 3 bases and 0 bases respectively, with 12 bases between them. Germline loops: CDR1 MDHEN, CDR2 SYDVKM. In DNA, the CDR3 is TGTGCCAGCAGTTTCGACAGTGTCAGCTCCTACGAGCAGTACTTC. The encoded protein is CASSFDSVSSYEQYF.

The CDR3: CASSLAPSGVYEQYF. CDR3 nucleotides: TGCGCCAGCAGCTTGGCGCCTAGCGGGGTCTACGAGCAGTACTTC. This chain uses TRBV5-1 with TRBJ2-7, with 9 bases lining up with TRBD2. The ends lost 0 bases at V and 3 bases at J; junction bases unmatched: 4. The CDR3 loop spans 15 amino acids. Germline-derived CDR1 and CDR2 are SGHRS and YFSETQ.

This chain links TRBV19 with TRBJ1-2; tentatively, D is TRBD1 (5 bases). V lost 0 bases to trimming and J lost 2 bases, with 7 bases between them. This CDR3 region has 14 residues. Per the germline V gene, CDR1 is LNHDA and CDR2 is SQIVND (reference sequence). The CDR3 reads CASSIEYRNYGYTF. The CDR3 DNA reads as TGTGCCAGTAGTATAGAATACAGGAACTATGGCTACACCTTC.

This clone has just one count. The rearrangement links TRBV28 to TRBJ2-7, with D hard to call. This CDR3 comprises 13 residues. Germline V gene lookup returns CDR1 MDHEN and CDR2 SYDVKM. Trimming removed 6 bases at V and 2 bases at J, with 11 bases between. The CDR3 DNA sequence: TGTGCCAGCAGAGTCTCTAATACCTACGAGCAGTACTTC. Amino acid sequence: CASRVSNTYEQYF.

The chain uses TRBV6-5 and TRBJ2-7; D perhaps matches TRBD2 (5 bases). Germline lookup yields CDR1 MNHEY and CDR2 SVGAGI. This CDR3 has 15 residues. V was pared by 2 bases and J by 1 base, with 12 bases between. CDR3 protein: CASSYSGSGSYEQYF. For the CDR3, the DNA is TGTGCCAGCAGTTACAGCGGAAGCGGTTCCTACGAGCAGTACTTC.

This clone has more than one count but fewer than ten. This chain links TRBV28 with TRBJ1-2, with D maybe TRBD1 (6 bases). V was trimmed by 5 bases and J by 4 bases, leaving 17 bases between them. Per germline, CDR1 MDHEN and CDR2 SYDVKM. The CDR3 contains 15 residues. For the CDR3, the DNA is TGTGCCAGCAGTGAGGGTCAGGGGCAGGTCTATGGCTACACCTTC. This sequence encodes CASSEGQGQVYGYTF.

The chain combines TRBV5-4 with TRBJ2-1, with 8 bases matching TRBD1. Germline V gives CDR1 SGHNT, CDR2 YYREEE (reference sequence). The J segment lost 5 bases and the V segment lost 1 base, leaving 5 bases of the junction unmatched. The CDR3 sequence is 15 residues long. CDR3 region: CASSLQGAINNEQFF. Here the CDR3 DNA reads TGTGCCAGCAGCTTGCAGGGGGCAATTAACAATGAGCAGTTCTTC.

This clone showed up just once. The chain uses TRBV5-1 and TRBJ2-7; maybe TRBD2 (5 bases). V dropped 4 bases and J dropped 2 bases, with 10 bases sitting between them. Germline values: CDR1 SGHRS, CDR2 YFSETQ. This CDR3 is 13 amino acids long. The chain's CDR3 is CASSPTGTYEQYF. The DNA for the CDR3 is TGCGCCAGCAGCCCAACGGGGACCTACGAGCAGTACTTC.

The V and J genes are TRBV6-2 or TRBV6-3 and TRBJ1-5, with D uncertain. The CDR3 runs to 14 residues. The V gene lost 6 bases and the J gene lost 5 bases, with 14 bases spanning the gap. Germline CDR1 and CDR2: MNHEY and SVGEGT. This CDR3 is CASSKDTEYQPQHF. The DNA of the CDR3 is TGTGCCAGCAGCAAAGACACCGAGTATCAGCCCCAGCATTTT.

The chain links TRBV2 to TRBJ2-5, with TRBD2 matching over 11 bases. V was pared by 6 bases and J by 5 bases, with 5 bases of the junction left unmatched. CDR1 and CDR2 from the germline V gene are SNHLY and FYNNEI. The CDR3 covers 14 residues. The CDR3 here is CASRLAGVLETQYF. CDR3 nucleotides: TGTGCCAGCAGACTAGCGGGGGTTTTGGAGACCCAGTACTTC.

The V gene is TRBV24-1, the J gene TRBJ2-7, with TRBD1 matching 7 bases. The J segment lost 2 bases and the V segment lost 5 bases, leaving 2 bases of the junction unmatched. Per germline, CDR1 KGHDR and CDR2 SFDVKD. The CDR3 consists of 13 residues. For the CDR3, the DNA is TGTGCCACCAGTGCTGGGACAGCCTACGAGCAGTACTTC. Translating gives CATSAGTAYEQYF.

The rearrangement links TRBV6-5 to TRBJ1-2; D unresolved. Per germline, CDR1 MNHEY and CDR2 SVGAGI. CDR3 length: 15 amino acids. V was trimmed by 7 bases and J by 0 bases, leaving 15 bases between them. For the CDR3, the DNA is TGTGCCAGCACCCTTAGTTATTTAACTAACTATGGCTACACCTTC. This gives the protein CASTLSYLTNYGYTF.

In this sample, this clone is medium-sized. The V gene is TRBV4-1, the J gene TRBJ1-2, with D hard to call. V dropped 7 bases and J dropped 8 bases, with 20 bases sitting between them. CDR3 length equals 14 residues. The V gene's germline CDR1 is MGHRA and CDR2 YSYEKL. The CDR3 region is CASTRGFIGWGYTF. The DNA for the CDR3 is TGCGCCAGCACCCGCGGGTTCATAGGGTGGGGCTACACCTTC.

The chain is built from TRBV11-3 and TRBJ2-5, with TRBD2 matching over 9 bases. Looked up from germline, CDR1 is SGHNT and CDR2 is YENEEA. J gave up 0 bases and V 5 bases, and 10 bases lay outside the gene matches. The CDR3 loop spans 17 amino acids. CDR3 region: CASSPATSGTYQETQYF. The CDR3 nucleotides read TGTGCCAGCAGCCCGGCGACTAGCGGCACGTACCAAGAGACCCAGTACTTC.

The chain carries TRBV28 and TRBJ1-6, with D possibly matching TRBD1 (6 bases). The V and J ends lost 6 bases and 13 bases respectively, with 19 bases between them. CDR1 is MDHEN and CDR2 is SYDVKM in the germline V gene. This CDR3 has 14 amino acids. This CDR3 is CASRRGQRLAPLHF. The CDR3 coding sequence is TGTGCCAGCAGGAGAGGACAGAGGCTGGCCCCCCTCCACTTT.

The chain is built from TRBV5-1 and TRBJ2-3; 10 nucleotides line up with TRBD2. The ends lost 1 base at V and 1 base at J; junction bases unmatched: 3. The germline CDR1 and CDR2 sequences are SGHRS and YFSETQ. The CDR3 spans 16 residues. This CDR3 reads CASSLSSGGGTDTQYF. CDR3 nucleotide sequence: TGCGCCAGCAGCTTGTCCAGCGGGGGGGGCACAGATACGCAGTATTTT.

The gene calls are TRBV19 and TRBJ2-1; possible D gene TRBD1, 6 bases. The length of the CDR3 is 15 residues. Trimming took off 2 bases at V and 2 bases at J, with 10 bases between the two ends. In germline, CDR1 is LNHDA, CDR2 SQIVND (reference sequence). DNA for the CDR3: TGTGCCAGTAGTATAAAGGACAGCACCTACAATGAGCAGTTCTTC. Translating it yields CASSIKDSTYNEQFF.

This clone appeared many times. V is TRBV6-4 and J is TRBJ2-1; TRBD2 matches at 13 bases. Germline loops: CDR1 MRHNA, CDR2 SNTAGT. This CDR3 is built from 15 residues. V lost 6 bases and J lost 10; bases outside the gene matches: 9. CDR3 residues: CASSETSGGAGEQFF. The CDR3 nucleotides are TGTGCCAGCAGCGAAACTAGCGGGGGGGCCGGGGAGCAGTTCTTC.

This sequence joins TRBV4-3 and TRBJ2-7; TRBD2 is a possible D gene (7 bases). Germline V gives CDR1 LGHNA, CDR2 YSLEER. Trimming took 0 bases from V and 1 from J, leaving 13 bases between them. This CDR3 has 16 amino acids. DNA for the CDR3: TGCGCCAGCAGCCAAGAGGGGGGGGCGCGATCCTACGAGCAGTACTTC. Protein: CASSQEGGARSYEQYF.

The chain is built from TRBV2 and TRBJ2-5; D is possibly TRBD1 (7 bases). The germline V and J ends were trimmed by 6 bases and 2 bases, with 16 bases remaining between them. Germline CDR1 reads SNHLY; CDR2 reads FYNNEI. The CDR3 contains 15 residues. CDR3 sequence: CASRRNRGGQETQYF. Written as DNA, the CDR3 is TGTGCCAGCAGGAGGAACAGGGGAGGTCAAGAGACCCAGTACTTC. The variable domain in full, completed from reference TRBV2 and TRBJ2-5, reads EPEVTQTPSHQVTQMGQEVILRCVPISNHLYFYWYRQILGQKVEFLVSFYNNEISEKSEIFDDQFSVERPDGSNFTLKIRSTKLEDSAMYFCASRRNRGGQETQYFGPGTRLLVL.

The chain is built from TRBV19 and TRBJ2-2, with D possibly being TRBD1 (6 bases). V gave up 7 bases and J gave up 0 bases, with 9 bases separating them. The CDR3 covers 14 residues. The V gene's germline CDR1 is LNHDA and CDR2 SQIVND (reference sequence). CDR3 DNA: TGTGCCAGTATGGACAGCTCGAACACCGGGGAGCTGTTTTTT. Translation: CASMDSSNTGELFF.

This rearrangement joins TRBV6-2 or TRBV6-3 to TRBJ2-1; D gene uncertain. Germline V gene lookup returns CDR1 MNHEY and CDR2 SVGEGT. CDR3 size: 13 residues. Trimming cost V 4 bases and J 4 bases, with 8 bases left between them. The CDR3 reads CASSFSRYNEQFF. The CDR3 bases are TGTGCCAGCAGTTTCTCTAGATACAATGAGCAGTTCTTC.

The gene calls are TRBV5-5 and TRBJ2-1; tentative D call: TRBD1 (6 bases). The length of the CDR3 is 16 residues. Germline lookup yields CDR1 SGHKS and CDR2 YYEKEE (reference sequence). Trimming stripped 0 bases from V and 8 bases from J, with 18 bases between. The CDR3 sequence is CASSLAGAGTADEQFF. Here the CDR3 DNA reads TGTGCCAGCAGCTTGGCAGGGGCAGGGACGGCGGATGAGCAGTTCTTC.

The chain combines TRBV3-1 (or the pseudogene TRBV3-2) with TRBJ2-7, with D hard to call. The germline CDR1 and CDR2 sequences are LGHDT and YNNKEL (reference sequence). The CDR3 runs 15 residues. With 1 base removed from V and 0 bases from J, the gap between germline ends came to 10 bases. The CDR3 DNA sequence: TGTGCCAGCAGCCAAGCGCACTCGCCCTCCTACGAGCAGTACTTC. Protein: CASSQAHSPSYEQYF.

This chain connects TRBV7-9 to TRBJ1-2, with 7 positions matching TRBD1. There are 14 residues in the CDR3. Unmatched junction bases numbered 8, after V lost 5 bases and J lost 5 bases. The V gene's germline CDR1 is SEHNR and CDR2 FQNEAQ (reference sequence). The CDR3, as DNA: TGTGCCAGCAGCCGGGGACAGAATCTTTATGGCTACACCTTC. Translating gives CASSRGQNLYGYTF. The whole variable domain, filled in from reference TRBV7-9 and TRBJ1-2, reads DTGVSQNPRHKITKRGQNVTFRCDPISEHNRLYWYRQTLGQGPEFLTYFQNEAQLEKSRLLSDRFSAERPKGSFSTLEIQRTEQGDSAMYLCASSRGQNLYGYTFGSGTRLTVV.